These T cell receptor beta chains were read from a single sample in a study of blood T cell repertoires in COVID-19. Clones were read by immunoSEQ multiplex PCR, and TCRdb kept only the in-frame ones, dropping some. Altogether approximately 360,000 clones are present, around 87% being singletons, with the ten largest covering 6.5%. The sequencing input was peripheral blood. The receptors were sampled from a man younger than 35 with active or convalescent COVID-19. Both conserved end residues are part of each CDR3. A D gene is named only where the DNA matches it firmly. Clone size is shown for a subset of rows, as once, few, many or a class of expanded clone.

TRBV30	-	TRBJ2-2	few	TGTGCCTGGAGTCAGGGTAACACCGGGGAGCTGTTTTTT	CAWSQGNTGELFF
TRBV7-2	-	TRBJ1-2	-	TGTGCCAGCAGCTCCGGCGGGAACTATGGCTACATCTTC	CASSSGGNYGYIF
TRBV28	TRBD1	TRBJ2-2	once	TGTGCCAGCAGTCCGCCGCGACAGGGGCCGGGGGCCGGGGAGCTGTTTTTT	CASSPPRQGPGAGELFF
TRBV10-3	TRBD2	TRBJ2-4	-	TGTGCCATCAGTGAGTCCATTCGGGGGGGCTTGGCCAAAAACATTCAGTACTTC	CAISESIRGGLAKNIQYF
TRBV7-2	-	TRBJ2-3	-	TGTGCCAGCAGCTTATTGGGGGGGCCTACAGATACGCAGTATTTT	CASSLLGGPTDTQYF
TRBV27	-	TRBJ2-3	-	TGTGCCAGCAGCCACAGGCCTCAAGATACGCAGTATTTT	CASSHRPQDTQYF
TRBV7-9	-	TRBJ1-1	-	TGTGCCAGCAGCCAAGCTTTGAACACTGAAGCTTTCTTT	CASSQALNTEAFF
TRBV7-2	TRBD1	TRBJ1-5	once	TGTGCCAGCAGCCCACTGGGGGGACAGGGGCCGCCCCAGCATTTT	CASSPLGGQGPPQHF
TRBV6-5	-	TRBJ2-1	-	TGTGCCAGCAGTTACTCTTCGGGAAACAATGAGCAGTTCTTC	CASSYSSGNNEQFF
TRBV7-8	-	TRBJ2-3	-	TGTGCCAGCAGCTCCTGGGGCGCAGATACGCAGTATTTT	CASSSWGADTQYF
TRBV7-6	-	TRBJ2-3	-	TGTGCCAGCAGCACCCAGGGCGGCCTCACAGATACGCAGTATTTT	CASSTQGGLTDTQYF
TRBV9	-	TRBJ1-2	-	TGTGCCAGCAGCGACCTCCAGGGATTCTATGGCTACACCTTC	CASSDLQGFYGYTF
TRBV5-1	TRBD2	TRBJ2-1	-	TGCGCCAGCAGCTTGGACGGACTAGCGGGAGGAAATGAGCAGTTCTTC	CASSLDGLAGGNEQFF
TRBV24-1	-	TRBJ2-7	-	TGTGCCACCAGTGATGGCGCCAGGTACGAGCAGTACTTC	CATSDGARYEQYF
TRBV24-1	TRBD1	TRBJ2-7	-	TGTGCCACCAGTGATCCGGGACAGTCCTACGAGCAGTACTTC	CATSDPGQSYEQYF
TRBV27	-	TRBJ2-1	-	TGTGCCAGCAGTTTTAGCGGTTACAATGAGCAGTTCTTC	CASSFSGYNEQFF
TRBV7-2	TRBD1	TRBJ1-2	-	TGTGCCAGCAGCCCTGGACAGGGAAGAGTAGGAAACTATGGCTACACCTTC	CASSPGQGRVGNYGYTF
TRBV29-1	-	TRBJ1-1	-	TGCAGCGTTCAGAATAAACAGGTAAATCGGAACACTGAAGCTTTCTTT	CSVQNKQVNRNTEAFF
TRBV6-6	-	TRBJ1-2	-	TGTGCCAGCAGCCGACGGGACTTGGGTCAGGGACATGGCTACACCTTC	CASSRRDLGQGHGYTF
TRBV11-2	TRBD1	TRBJ2-7	-	TGTGCCAGCAGCTTACGATCCGGGACAGGGATGGTAGTGCAGTACTTC	CASSLRSGTGMVVQYF
TRBV4-3	-	TRBJ2-5	-	TGCGCCAGCAGCAAAGCCCGGACAGTGGGACGTCGGCAAGAGACCCAGTACTTC	CASSKARTVGRRQETQYF
TRBV7-9	-	TRBJ1-1	-	TGTGCCAGCTGGGGGGGCACTGAAGCTTTCTTT	CASWGGTEAFF
TRBV4-3	TRBD2	TRBJ2-7	-	TGCGCCAGCAGCCAAGATAGGGCGGGAGTCCCCCACGAGCAGTACTTC	CASSQDRAGVPHEQYF
TRBV11-3	-	TRBJ1-1	few	TGTGCCAGCAGCTTAGAGGGGGCGCGGACTGAAGCTTTCTTT	CASSLEGARTEAFF
TRBV7-3	TRBD2	TRBJ2-3	-	TGTGCCAGCAGCTTTCAGCGGGGGGCCACAGATACGCAGTATTTT	CASSFQRGATDTQYF
TRBV6-2/TRBV6-3	-	TRBJ1-5	-	TGTGCCAGCAGTCCCCGTAGAGGCAATCAGCCCCAGCATTTT	CASSPRRGNQPQHF
TRBV9	-	TRBJ1-5	-	TGTGCCAGCAGCGTAACCGGGTTGGTCAGTCAGCCCCAGCATTTT	CASSVTGLVSQPQHF
TRBV5-6	-	TRBJ2-3	-	TGTGCCAGCAGCCTTGAGGTGTCGGGTAGCACAGATACGCAGTATTTT	CASSLEVSGSTDTQYF
TRBV6-6	-	TRBJ1-4	-	TGTGCCAGCAGTTACTCGGAACAGCCTAATGAAAAACTGTTTTTT	CASSYSEQPNEKLFF
TRBV4-3	TRBD2	TRBJ2-7	-	TGCGCCAGCAGCCGTGGCGGGGGGATAAACGAGCAGTACTTC	CASSRGGGINEQYF
TRBV4-2	-	TRBJ1-6	once	TGTGCCAGCAGCGAAGAACCCACAGGATGGGATTCACCCCTCCACTTT	CASSEEPTGWDSPLHF
TRBV28	-	TRBJ2-6	-	TGTGCCAGCAGTCCCGGGACTTCCCGGGCCAACGTCCTGACTTTC	CASSPGTSRANVLTF
TRBV5-1	-	TRBJ2-1	-	TGCGCCAGCAGCCAGGTAGTGGCTTCCTACAATGAGCAGTTCTTC	CASSQVVASYNEQFF
TRBV6-5	-	TRBJ2-3	-	TGTGCCAGCAGTTACTCAGACTACACTAGCACAGATACGCAGTATTTT	CASSYSDYTSTDTQYF
TRBV4-3	TRBD2	TRBJ2-3	-	TGCGCCAGCAGCCTCGGGGGGGGGCGGCCAAGCACAGATACGCAGTATTTT	CASSLGGGRPSTDTQYF
TRBV2	TRBD2	TRBJ2-7	-	TGTGCCAGCAGTGAAGTAGCGGGAGAGGCCTACGAGCAGTACTTC	CASSEVAGEAYEQYF
TRBV4-1	-	TRBJ2-2	-	TGCGCCAGCAGCCAAGGAGAATGGGGGGAGCTGTTTTTT	CASSQGEWGELFF
TRBV2	-	TRBJ2-7	once	TGTGCCAGCAGTGAAGCGCCTACCCCGTTTGGCGAGCAGTACTTC	CASSEAPTPFGEQYF
TRBV4-3	TRBD1	TRBJ2-2	few	TGCGCCAGCAGCCAAGGGCGTGTTGCAGGGGGCACCGGGGAGCTGTTTTTT	CASSQGRVAGGTGELFF
TRBV6-2/TRBV6-3	-	TRBJ1-2	-	TGTGCCAGCAGTTACCACCTTCCAGAATTGGATGGCTACACCTTC	CASSYHLPELDGYTF
TRBV25-1	-	TRBJ2-7	-	TGTGCCAGCAGTGAAGCCATTACGAGGGAGCAGTACTTC	CASSEAITREQYF
TRBV27	-	TRBJ1-6	-	TGTGCCAGCAGTTTAACATTTAATTCCAATTCACCCCTCCACTTT	CASSLTFNSNSPLHF
TRBV4-2	-	TRBJ1-1	-	TGTGCCAGCAGCCAAGACACCCGGGTGACTGAAGCTTTCTTT	CASSQDTRVTEAFF
TRBV7-2	-	TRBJ1-3	-	TGTGCCAGCAGCTTAGCGAGTCCCAGGGCTGGAAACACCATATATTTT	CASSLASPRAGNTIYF
TRBV5-1	-	TRBJ2-1	-	TGCGCCAGCAGCTTGGTCGGGAGCACCACCAATGAGCAGTTCTTC	CASSLVGSTTNEQFF
TRBV5-6	-	TRBJ2-3	-	TGTGCCAGCAGCTTCGCAGATACGCAGTATTTT	CASSFADTQYF
TRBV6-1	TRBD1	TRBJ1-1	-	TGTGCCAGCAGTGAGGACAGGGTAATGAACACTGAAGCTTTCTTT	CASSEDRVMNTEAFF
TRBV12-3/TRBV12-4	-	TRBJ2-5	-	TGTGCCAGCAGGGTGGGGCCTCGAGAGACCCAGTACTTC	CASRVGPRETQYF
TRBV19	TRBD1	TRBJ1-2	-	TGTGCCAGTAGCCCCATGGGACAGCCTAACTATGGCTACACCTTC	CASSPMGQPNYGYTF
TRBV13	TRBD1	TRBJ1-5	-	TGTGCCAGCAGCCGGGGACAGGGACGTCAGCCCCAGCATTTT	CASSRGQGRQPQHF
TRBV10-3	-	TRBJ1-1	once	TGTGCCATCAGCCCGGGGGGAAGGAACACTGAAGCTTTCTTT	CAISPGGRNTEAFF